One and the same sample provided the 31 T cell receptor beta chains below, sequenced in a study of blood T cell repertoires in COVID-19. The repertoire was sequenced with immunoSEQ multiplex PCR; TCRdb's copy has only in-frame clones and lacks some. The sample yields approximately 200,000 clones, around 75% seen once. What was sequenced was peripheral blood. The receptors shown here come from a woman between 40 and 50 years old with COVID-19, enrolled during active disease.

Only one count was recorded for this clone. The chain links TRBV27 to TRBJ2-5; TRBD1 might be the D (5 bases). The germline V and J ends were trimmed by 5 bases and 3 bases, with 13 bases remaining between them. The germline CDR1 and CDR2 sequences are MNHEY and SMNVEV (reference sequence). The CDR3 runs 14 residues. The CDR3 bases are TGTGCCAGCAGTCCCATAGGGGAAGAAGAGACCCAGTACTTC. Amino acid sequence: CASSPIGEEETQYF.

The chain has TRBV4-1 and TRBJ2-7, with D possibly TRBD1 on 6 matching bases. The V gene lost 1 base and the J gene lost 3 bases, with 13 bases spanning the gap. Germline V gene data show CDR1 as MGHRA and CDR2 as YSYEKL. The CDR3 is made up of 15 amino acids. The chain's CDR3 is CASSQVSQGIYEQYF. The DNA for the CDR3 is TGCGCCAGCAGCCAAGTTAGCCAGGGGATCTACGAGCAGTACTTC.

This rearrangement joins TRBV19 to TRBJ1-1; D might be TRBD1 (6 bases). Trimming shortened V by 2 bases and J by 10 bases, and 17 bases separated the two germline ends. The germline V gene has CDR1 LNHDA and CDR2 SQIVND (reference sequence). The CDR3 sequence is 14 residues long. The chain's CDR3 is CASSIREGWTAAFF. The CDR3 DNA is TGTGCCAGTAGTATAAGGGAAGGGTGGACAGCAGCTTTCTTT.

The chain uses TRBV7-9 and TRBJ2-6; the match to TRBD1 covers 7 bases. CDR3 length: 12 residues. CDR1 is SEHNR and CDR2 is FQNEAQ in the germline V gene (reference sequence). Unmatched junction bases numbered 2, after V lost 11 bases and J lost 4 bases. The DNA for the CDR3 is TGTGCCGGACAGGCGGGGGCCAACGTCCTGACTTTC. Translation: CAGQAGANVLTF.

The chain is built from TRBV7-2 and TRBJ2-7; 11 bases are a match to TRBD1. The CDR3 has 15 amino acids. Germline assignment: CDR1 SGHTA and CDR2 FQGNSA. Trimming removed 4 bases from V and 5 bases from J; junction bases left unmatched: 7. CDR3 DNA: TGTGCCAGCAGCTACCGGGACAGGGGGTTCGACGAGCAGTACTTC. Amino acids: CASSYRDRGFDEQYF.

The chain joins TRBV7-3 to TRBJ2-5; D is undetermined. The germline V gene has CDR1 SGHTA and CDR2 FQGTGA. The V gene lost 4 bases and the J gene lost 2 bases, with 8 bases spanning the gap. This CDR3 comprises 13 residues. In DNA form, the CDR3 reads TGTGCCAGCAGCTCGAGTACGCAAGAGACCCAGTACTTC. It encodes CASSSSTQETQYF.

The rearrangement joins TRBV3-1 (or the pseudogene TRBV3-2) to TRBJ2-1, with 8 bases aligning to TRBD2. J gave up 4 bases and V 1 base, and 3 bases lay outside the gene matches. Germline V gene lookup returns CDR1 LGHDT and CDR2 YNNKEL (reference sequence). This CDR3 spans 15 amino acids. The CDR3 nucleotides read TGTGCCAGCAGCCAAGCACTAGCGGTTTACAATGAGCAGTTCTTC. Amino acids: CASSQALAVYNEQFF.

The rearrangement joins TRBV20-1 to TRBJ1-5, with D possibly being TRBD1 (5 bases). This CDR3 contains 16 residues. From germline, CDR1 is DFQATT and CDR2 SNEGSKA (reference sequence). With 3 bases removed from V and 0 bases from J, the gap between germline ends came to 15 bases. In DNA form, the CDR3 reads TGCAGTGCTAGTCTTCAGGGCAGTAATAGCAATCAGCCCCAGCATTTT. Translation gives CSASLQGSNSNQPQHF.

This rearrangement joins TRBV18 to TRBJ1-2, with TRBD1 as a possible D gene (6 bases). Germline-derived CDR1 and CDR2 are KGHSH and LQKENI. The germline V and J ends were trimmed by 3 bases and 1 base, with 18 bases remaining between them. This CDR3 is 17 amino acids long. As DNA, the CDR3 is TGTGCCAGCTCACCTGCTGCGGGGGGGACACTTAACTATGGCTACACCTTC. Translating gives CASSPAAGGTLNYGYTF.

V gene TRBV3-1 (or the pseudogene TRBV3-2) combines with J gene TRBJ2-3; D gene unclear. This CDR3 has 16 amino acids. The ends were cut back, 4 bases at V and 1 base at J, with 15 bases in the middle. Per germline, CDR1 LGHDT and CDR2 YNNKEL (reference sequence). Here the CDR3 DNA reads TGTGCCAGCAGCCCCGGCGCGGCTACTGGCACAGATACGCAGTATTTT. Amino acids: CASSPGAATGTDTQYF.

The rearrangement uses TRBV19 and TRBJ1-1, with D maybe TRBD1 (5 bases). Per the germline V gene, CDR1 is LNHDA and CDR2 is SQIVND (reference sequence). V lost 5 bases and J 3 bases, leaving 19 bases between the germline ends. This CDR3 has 16 amino acids. The CDR3 DNA reads TGTGCCAGTAGTTACCAGGGACTCCTAGGGGACACTGAAGCTTTCTTT. Its translation: CASSYQGLLGDTEAFF.

The V gene is TRBV7-2, the J gene TRBJ1-1, with D unresolved. The V gene's germline CDR1 is SGHTA and CDR2 FQGNSA. Trimming took 5 bases from V and 1 from J, leaving 11 bases between them. The CDR3 contains 14 residues. Here the CDR3 reads CASSPRAENTEAFF. In DNA, the CDR3 is TGTGCCAGCAGCCCAAGAGCGGAGAACACTGAAGCTTTCTTT.

The sample holds many counts of this clone. This chain links TRBV4-3 with TRBJ1-1; D is ambiguous. CDR3 length: 15 amino acids. With 4 bases removed from V and 2 bases from J, the gap between germline ends came to 14 bases. The germline CDR1 and CDR2 sequences are LGHNA and YSLEER. The CDR3 bases are TGCGCCAGCAGCCCCTCCCCTACGCGTAACACTGAAGCTTTCTTT. It specifies CASSPSPTRNTEAFF.

The chain carries TRBV2 and TRBJ2-3; D is undetermined. Germline V CDR1 and CDR2: SNHLY, FYNNEI. Trimming cost V 2 bases and J 2 bases, with 11 bases left between them. The CDR3 is made up of 15 amino acids. The CDR3 spells CASSENGRSTDTQYF. CDR3 DNA sequence: TGTGCCAGCAGTGAAAATGGCAGGTCCACAGATACGCAGTATTTT.

V and J are TRBV6-5 and TRBJ2-1; 7 bases agree with TRBD2. This CDR3 spans 14 amino acids. Germline values: CDR1 MNHEY, CDR2 SVGAGI. With 6 bases clipped from V and 4 bases from J, the junction kept 6 bases outside the gene matches. The CDR3 protein is CASSLSGVYNEQFF. The CDR3 DNA reads TGTGCCAGCAGCTTGAGCGGGGTATACAATGAGCAGTTCTTC.

This chain uses TRBV7-2 with TRBJ2-3; 8 bases are shared with TRBD2. Germline-derived CDR1 and CDR2 are SGHTA and FQGNSA. CDR3 length equals 15 residues. V lost 5 bases, J lost 9 bases, and 13 bases stayed unmatched. CDR3 region: CASSPLSGDGSTQYF. In DNA, the CDR3 is TGTGCCAGCAGCCCCCTTAGCGGGGACGGATCGACGCAGTATTTT.

The chain has TRBV24-1 and TRBJ2-7; TRBD1 is a possible D gene (6 bases). Germline assignment: CDR1 KGHDR and CDR2 SFDVKD. CDR3 length equals 19 residues. Trimming pared 2 bases from V and 0 bases from J, leaving 22 bases between. The CDR3 loop reads CATSDSYYKRGKVSYEQYF. CDR3 DNA: TGTGCCACCAGTGATTCCTATTATAAAAGGGGGAAGGTCTCCTACGAGCAGTACTTC.

The CDR3 spells CASWGGSPLHF. CDR3 sequence (DNA): TGTGCCAGCTGGGGAGGCTCACCCCTCCACTTT. This chain links TRBV21-1 with TRBJ1-6. TRBV21-1 is an annotated pseudogene. This CDR3 contains 11 residues.

This chain links TRBV19 with TRBJ1-5; 7 bases match TRBD1. This CDR3 is built from 16 residues. V shed 4 bases, J shed 4 bases, and the junction held 10 bases outside the gene matches. The germline V gene encodes CDR1 LNHDA and CDR2 SQIVND (reference sequence). The CDR3 coding sequence is TGTGCCAGTAGTACGCGACAGGGTGGCCTTAATCAGCCCCAGCATTTT. Its protein product is CASSTRQGGLNQPQHF.

This sequence joins TRBV28 and TRBJ1-1; a weak D match, TRBD1 (5 bases). The ends were cut back, 6 bases at V and 3 bases at J, with 26 bases in the middle. Germline V lookup: CDR1 MDHEN, CDR2 SYDVKM. The CDR3 consists of 18 residues. The CDR3: CASRPHYRWGRLDTEAFF. The CDR3 nucleotides are TGTGCCAGCAGGCCCCATTACAGGTGGGGGAGGTTGGACACTGAAGCTTTCTTT.

This clone was seen a few times. The chain employs TRBV5-1 and TRBJ1-5; D is perhaps TRBD1 (6 bases). V lost 1 base, J lost 7 bases, and 15 bases lay in between. This CDR3 has 15 residues. Per germline, CDR1 SGHRS and CDR2 YFSETQ. CDR3 bases: TGCGCCAGCAGCTTGAATACAGGGATCGGGCAGCCCCAGCATTTT. Amino acid sequence: CASSLNTGIGQPQHF.

This rearrangement joins TRBV2 to TRBJ2-7, with 7 bases matching TRBD1. CDR3 size: 12 residues. Germline CDR1 and CDR2: SNHLY and FYNNEI. CDR3 loop: CAATRDSYEQYF. The CDR3 coding sequence is TGTGCAGCAACCCGGGACAGCTACGAGCAGTACTTC.

The rearrangement uses TRBV5-4 and TRBJ1-2; D call uncertain. Trimming cost V 4 bases and J 5 bases, with 9 bases left between them. The CDR3 is made up of 12 amino acids. From germline, CDR1 is SGHNT and CDR2 YYREEE (reference sequence). This chain's CDR3 is CASSLEGYGYTF. The CDR3 nucleotides are TGTGCCAGCAGCCTCGAGGGTTATGGCTACACCTTC.

The V call is TRBV7-9, the J call TRBJ2-7; 9 positions match TRBD1. Germline assignment: CDR1 SEHNR and CDR2 FQNEAQ (reference sequence). V shed 0 bases, J shed 5 bases, and the junction held 8 bases outside the gene matches. The CDR3 totals 16 residues. The CDR3 DNA reads as TGTGCCAGCAGCTTAGCGCCAGGACAGGGGACCCACGAGCAGTACTTC. Its translation: CASSLAPGQGTHEQYF. Filled out from reference TRBV7-9 and TRBJ2-7, the complete variable domain reads DTGVSQNPRHKITKRGQNVTFRCDPISEHNRLYWYRQTLGQGPEFLTYFQNEAQLEKSRLLSDRFSAERPKGSFSTLEIQRTEQGDSAMYLCASSLAPGQGTHEQYFGPGTRLTVT.

The V gene is TRBV10-3, the J gene TRBJ2-2, with D possibly being TRBD2 (6 bases). CDR3 length equals 13 residues. CDR1 is ENHRY, CDR2 SYGVKD, per germline. The ends were cut back, 0 bases at V and 10 bases at J, with 9 bases in the middle. This CDR3 reads CAISESEGSELFF. CDR3 nucleotide sequence: TGTGCCATCAGTGAGTCGGAGGGCTCGGAGCTGTTTTTT.

V gene TRBV5-6 combines with J gene TRBJ1-2; D remains unclear. Germline V CDR1 and CDR2: SGHDT, YYEEEE. V dropped 4 bases and J dropped 6 bases, with 13 bases sitting between them. This CDR3 is 13 amino acids long. The CDR3 spells CASSVHSFDGYTF. CDR3 in DNA: TGTGCCAGCAGCGTCCACAGTTTTGATGGCTACACCTTC.

This clone is a singleton in its sample. The chain carries TRBV5-4 and TRBJ2-5, with 8 bases matching TRBD1. The J segment lost 2 bases and the V segment lost 5 bases, leaving 8 bases of the junction unmatched. CDR3 length equals 15 residues. Germline V gives CDR1 SGHNT, CDR2 YYREEE (reference sequence). CDR3 in amino acids: CASSPGQGTQETQYF. In DNA form, the CDR3 reads TGTGCCAGCAGTCCCGGACAGGGAACTCAAGAGACCCAGTACTTC.

The chain joins TRBV18 to TRBJ1-2; perhaps TRBD1 as D (6 bases). The germline CDR1 and CDR2 sequences are KGHSH and LQKENI. Trimming removed 3 bases from V and 6 bases from J, with 26 bases in between. The CDR3 is 18 residues long. This chain's CDR3 is CASSPSTRTVWSMDGYTF. The DNA of the CDR3 is TGTGCCAGCTCACCCAGTACAAGGACAGTTTGGTCTATGGATGGCTACACCTTC.

The V call is TRBV4-1, the J call TRBJ1-5, with 7 positions matching TRBD1. From germline, CDR1 is MGHRA and CDR2 YSYEKL. The junction had 5 bases not matched to a gene; V was cut back by 0 bases and J by 3 bases. CDR3 size: 16 residues. The CDR3 protein is CASSQEAGGVNQPQHF. DNA for the CDR3: TGCGCCAGCAGCCAAGAGGCAGGGGGAGTCAATCAGCCCCAGCATTTT.

The chain carries TRBV29-1 and TRBJ1-2; 7 nucleotides match TRBD1. With 3 bases clipped from V and 6 bases from J, the junction kept 4 bases outside the gene matches. Germline CDR1 and CDR2: SQVTM and ANQGSEA. This CDR3 has 12 residues. CDR3 DNA: TGCAGCGTTGACCGGCAGGGGGATGGCTACACCTTC. It encodes CSVDRQGDGYTF.

The chain joins TRBV5-6 to TRBJ1-4; D is perhaps TRBD1 (5 bases). The V and J ends lost 5 bases and 8 bases respectively, with 16 bases between them. The CDR3 length is 14 residues. Germline V gene sequence: CDR1 SGHDT, CDR2 YYEEEE. CDR3 amino acids: CASRSTDSREKLFF. In DNA, the CDR3 is TGTGCCAGCAGATCAACCGACAGTCGAGAAAAACTGTTTTTT. Drawing the rest from reference TRBV5-6 and TRBJ1-4, the complete variable domain is DAGVTQSPTHLIKTRGQQVTLRCSPKSGHDTVSWYQQALGQGPQFIFQYYEEEERQRGNFPDRFSGHQFPNYSSELNVNALLLGDSALYLCASRSTDSREKLFFGSGTQLSVL.